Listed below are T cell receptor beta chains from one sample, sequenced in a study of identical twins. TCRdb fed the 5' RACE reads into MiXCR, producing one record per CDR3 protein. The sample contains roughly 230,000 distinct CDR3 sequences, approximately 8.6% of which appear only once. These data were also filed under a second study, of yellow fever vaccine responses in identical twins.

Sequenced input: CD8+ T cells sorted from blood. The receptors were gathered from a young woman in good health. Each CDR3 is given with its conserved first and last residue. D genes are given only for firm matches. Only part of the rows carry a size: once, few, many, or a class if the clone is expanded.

CASLGAGNTYEQYF | . | TRBV6-1 | 14 | TRBJ2-7 | .
CASSQGGSKTDTQYF | . | TRBV6-1 | 15 | TRBJ2-3 | .
CSVRRSDASPQETQYF | many | TRBV29-1 | 16 | TRBJ2-5 | .
CASSSRDGSYNEQFF | . | TRBV7-9 | 15 | TRBJ2-1 | .
CASWGLAVHEQYF | many | TRBV2 | 13 | TRBJ2-7 | .
CASQALAELWGELFF | few | TRBV12-3/TRBV12-4 | 15 | TRBJ2-2 | TRBD2
CASSLREPNYGYTF | many | TRBV5-1 | 14 | TRBJ1-2 | .
CASSSAQINQPQHF | many | TRBV12-3/TRBV12-4 | 14 | TRBJ1-5 | .
CSARDREGYEQYF | . | TRBV29-1 | 13 | TRBJ2-7 | TRBD1
CSVEDLLAEDEEQFF | many | TRBV29-1 | 15 | TRBJ2-1 | TRBD2
CSAREEMLAYEQYF | many | TRBV20-1 | 14 | TRBJ2-7 | .
CASSPGLAGEAYEQYF | many | TRBV4-2 | 16 | TRBJ2-7 | TRBD2
CASSLVSDSYEQYF | few | TRBV7-2 | 14 | TRBJ2-7 | .
CASSLELTGTNNEQFF | . | TRBV7-9 | 16 | TRBJ2-1 | .
CSVEFGQPHEQYF | many | TRBV29-1 | 13 | TRBJ2-7 | .
CSARAPTEGYEQYF | . | TRBV20-1 | 14 | TRBJ2-7 | .
CSVVPPGSEYEQFF | many | TRBV29-1 | 14 | TRBJ2-1 | .